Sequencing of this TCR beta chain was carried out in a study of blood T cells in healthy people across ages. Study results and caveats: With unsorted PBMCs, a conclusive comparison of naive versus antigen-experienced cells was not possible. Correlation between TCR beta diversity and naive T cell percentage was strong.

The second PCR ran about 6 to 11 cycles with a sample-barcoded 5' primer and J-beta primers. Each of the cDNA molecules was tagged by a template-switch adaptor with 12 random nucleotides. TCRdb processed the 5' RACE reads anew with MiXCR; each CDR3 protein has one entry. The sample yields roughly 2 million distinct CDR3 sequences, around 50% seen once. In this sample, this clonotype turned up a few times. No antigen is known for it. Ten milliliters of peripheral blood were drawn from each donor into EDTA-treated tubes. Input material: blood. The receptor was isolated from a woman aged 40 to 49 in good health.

The CDR3 region is CSARDEWRSRAGGFSNEQYF. CDR3 bases: TGCAGTGCTAGAGATGAGTGGAGGTCTCGAGCGGGGGGGTTCTCGAACGAGCAGTACTTC. The rearrangement links TRBV20-1 to TRBJ2-7; TRBD2 aligns across 10 bases. The CDR3 length is 20 residues. Germline CDR1 and CDR2: DFQATT and SNEGSKA (reference sequence). Unmatched junction bases numbered 22, after V lost 0 bases and J lost 5 bases.